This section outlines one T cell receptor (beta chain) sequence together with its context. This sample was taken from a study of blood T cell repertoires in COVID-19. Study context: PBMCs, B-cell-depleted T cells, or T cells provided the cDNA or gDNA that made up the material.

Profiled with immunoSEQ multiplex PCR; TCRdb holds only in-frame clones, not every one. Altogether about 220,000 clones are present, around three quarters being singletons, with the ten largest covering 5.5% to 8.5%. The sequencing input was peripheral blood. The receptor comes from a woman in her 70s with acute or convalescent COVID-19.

The CDR3 here is CASSPTGGRSYEQYF. In DNA, the CDR3 is TGTGCCAGCAGCCCGACAGGGGGGCGCTCCTACGAGCAGTACTTC. The chain couples TRBV11-2 to TRBJ2-7; 9 bases agree with TRBD1. J was trimmed by 0 bases and V by 5 bases; bases with no gene match: 5. The CDR3 length is 15 residues. Germline V gene data show CDR1 as SGHAT and CDR2 as FQNNGV.